A single sample is the source of the 7 T cell receptor beta chains below, sequenced in a study of CD8+ T cells in alopecia areata. RNA was isolated and reverse transcribed to cDNA, the sequencing template. Data came from immunoSEQ multiplex PCR; TCRdb stores just in-frame clones and leaves some out. The profile shows more than 90,000 clones, around 60% of them singletons. Treatment denoted: oral pan-JAK inhibitor, 5-10 mg twice daily. The sequences come from CD8+ T cells sorted from blood, collected between weeks 55 and 65, from a patient treated with tofacitinib. Receptors were obtained from a human donor with alopecia areata.

This chain links TRBV29-1 with TRBJ2-3, with TRBD1 matching over 10 bases. The junction had 17 bases not matched to a gene; V was cut back by 3 bases and J by 8 bases. This CDR3 comprises 17 residues. The germline V gene encodes CDR1 SQVTM and CDR2 ANQGSEA. The CDR3 DNA reads as TGCAGCGTTGATAGCGGAACCGGGACAGGGGTGTTCGGTACGCAGTATTTT. Translated: CSVDSGTGTGVFGTQYF.

The V and J genes are TRBV29-1 and TRBJ2-3, with 12 nucleotides matching TRBD2. CDR3 size: 14 residues. The ends lost 1 base at V and 5 bases at J; junction bases unmatched: 1. Germline V CDR1 and CDR2: SQVTM, ANQGSEA. CDR3 sequence reads: CSVEGLAGVDTQYF. CDR3 in DNA: TGCAGCGTTGAAGGACTAGCGGGGGTAGATACGCAGTATTTT.

This clone has a handful of counts. The DNA of the CDR3 is TGTGCCAGCAGCTTCGAGCGAACCTACTATGGCTACACCTTC. It translates to CASSFERTYYGYTF. This rearrangement joins TRBV5-4 to TRBJ1-2; D is unclear. The CDR3 runs to 14 residues. The V gene's germline CDR1 is SGHNT and CDR2 YYREEE (reference sequence). V was trimmed by 2 bases and J by 3 bases, leaving 11 bases between them.

V gene TRBV25-1 combines with J gene TRBJ1-2; D gene unclear. Germline-derived CDR1 and CDR2 are MGHDK and SYGVNS. Trimming shortened V by 4 bases and J by 6 bases, and 9 bases separated the two germline ends. This CDR3 region has 12 residues. DNA of the CDR3: TGTGCCAGCAGTGGGCCGGGGAATGGCTACACCTTC. Its protein product is CASSGPGNGYTF.

The V call is TRBV5-1, the J call TRBJ2-5, with D hard to call. Trimming took 1 base from V and 4 from J, leaving 5 bases between them. CDR3 length: 12 residues. The germline gives CDR1 SGHRS, CDR2 YFSETQ. The CDR3: CASSLWGETQYF. The CDR3 nucleotides read TGCGCCAGCAGCTTGTGGGGAGAGACCCAGTACTTC.

The chain is built from TRBV12-1 and TRBJ2-3; TRBD2, as called in the table, went unchecked against the DNA. TRBV12-1 is a pseudogene locus. This CDR3 has 15 residues. The CDR3 DNA follows: TGTGCCAGCAGCCCGGACTGCTCTAGCACAGATACGCAGTATTTT. Translated, it gives CASSPDCSSTDTQYF.

By proportion, this clone is medium-sized. Other DNA sequences in this sample translate to the same CDR3. The CDR3 sequence: CATGTYGELFF. CDR3 DNA: TGTGCCACCGGGACTTACGGGGAGCTGTTTTTT. The V call is TRBV6-5, the J call TRBJ2-2; perhaps TRBD2 as D (6 bases). In germline, CDR1 is MNHEY, CDR2 SVGAGI. The length of the CDR3 is 11 residues. The V and J ends lost 10 bases and 7 bases respectively, with 10 bases between them.